Presented here are 13 T cell receptor beta chains from one specimen sequenced in a study of neurological immune-mediated disorders (dated by TCRdb to between 2018 and 2021). Library preparation employed 5' RACE. Sequencing instrument: Illumina HiSeq 2500. Clones were called with MiXCR by TCRdb after fastp trimmed the public reads at Q25, and only in-frame beta chains were retained. Here each entry gathers all rows of one CDR3 protein and keeps the most common genes and DNA. For this sample the table gives roughly 48,000 distinct CDR3 sequences, of which about 5% were detected only once. The ten largest clonotypes hold approximately 1.5% of the sample. The sequenced sample consisted of CD4+ T cells from blood. These TCRs come from a woman aged 18-35 years with multiple sclerosis.

The sample holds many counts of this clonotype. The genes are TRBV6-4 and TRBJ2-7, with 9 bases lining up with TRBD2. After removal of 7 bases from V and 6 bases from J, the junction contained 13 bases not matched to a gene. Germline lookup yields CDR1 MRHNA and CDR2 SNTAGT. The CDR3 is 15 amino acids. This CDR3 is CASTRLSGSAGEQYV. The CDR3 DNA follows: TGTGCCAGCACTAGACTTAGCGGGAGTGCGGGCGAGCAGTACGTC.

This clonotype was seen many times. The rearrangement joins TRBV5-1 to TRBJ2-2; 9 positions match TRBD1. CDR1 is SGHRS, CDR2 YFSETQ, per germline. This CDR3 is built from 15 residues. Unmatched junction bases numbered 7, after V lost 4 bases and J lost 6 bases. The CDR3 DNA follows: TGCGCCAGCAGCCTGGGGACAGGGACTCCCGGGGAGCTGTTTTTT. Translated: CASSLGTGTPGELFF.

In its sample, this clonotype was seen many times. The CDR3 DNA sequence: TGCAGCGTAAAGGTTCAGGGGGCATCTCCGGATGGCTACACCTTC. Translation: CSVKVQGASPDGYTF. This rearrangement joins TRBV29-1 to TRBJ1-2; 8 bases map to TRBD1. Per germline, CDR1 SQVTM and CDR2 ANQGSEA. The CDR3 has 15 amino acids. After removal of 6 bases from V and 6 bases from J, the junction contained 15 bases not matched to a gene.

The CDR3 is CAISESYRVRNTIYF. The CDR3, as DNA: TGTGCCATCAGTGAGTCGTACAGGGTACGAAACACCATATATTTT. The chain recombines TRBV10-3 with TRBJ1-3, with a weak D call TRBD1 (6 bases). Germline V lookup: CDR1 ENHRY, CDR2 SYGVKD. The CDR3 consists of 15 residues. V was pared by 0 bases and J by 5 bases, with 11 bases between.

The genes are TRBV7-6 and TRBJ2-2; a weak D match, TRBD1 (6 bases). From germline, CDR1 is SGHVS and CDR2 FNYEAQ. There are 15 residues in the CDR3. Deletions cut 5 bases from V and 2 bases from J, with 12 bases between. The CDR3 loop reads CASSPQGTNTGELFF. DNA for the CDR3: TGTGCCAGCAGCCCACAGGGAACCAACACCGGGGAGCTGTTTTTT.

This clonotype was seen at least ten times. The chain is built from TRBV20-1 and TRBJ2-4; possible D gene TRBD2, 6 bases. V was cut by 0 bases and J by 6 bases, with 18 bases left in between. CDR1 and CDR2 from the germline V gene are DFQATT and SNEGSKA (reference sequence). The CDR3 has 16 residues. CDR3 bases: TGCAGTGCTAGAGACCACCGGCGGCAGGGAGGAAACATTCAGTACTTC. Translated, it gives CSARDHRRQGGNIQYF.

This clonotype was seen repeatedly, ten times or more. J is TRBJ2-3 and V is TRBV14, with TRBD2 matching over 11 bases. CDR1 is SGHDN, CDR2 FVKESK, per germline. The CDR3 has 16 amino acids. V trimming: 4 bases; J trimming: 6 bases; junction bases outside the gene matches: 9. CDR3 nucleotides: TGTGCCAGCAGCCGCCTTGGACTAGCGGGTCATGATACGCAGTATTTT. Translating gives CASSRLGLAGHDTQYF.

This clonotype has a count of ten or more. The rearrangement uses TRBV12-3 or TRBV12-4 and TRBJ2-1; D gene unclear. The V end was cut by 2 bases, the J end by 9 bases, with 14 bases between. The CDR3 is 14 residues long. CDR3 in amino acids: CASSLRLLVGEQFF. CDR3 DNA sequence: TGTGCCAGCAGTTTAAGACTTCTAGTTGGTGAGCAGTTCTTC.

This clonotype was counted ten times or more. The chain couples TRBV7-2 to TRBJ1-5; tentatively, D is TRBD1 (6 bases). Germline V CDR1 and CDR2: SGHTA, FQGNSA. Trimming stripped 5 bases from V and 7 bases from J, with 18 bases between. The CDR3 loop spans 15 amino acids. The CDR3 spells CASSPYGGLGQPQHF. CDR3 DNA sequence: TGTGCCAGCAGCCCCTACGGGGGGCTGGGGCAGCCCCAGCATTTT. The complete variable domain, with remaining parts taken from reference TRBV7-2 and TRBJ1-5, reads GAGVSQSPSNKVTEKGKDVELRCDPISGHTALYWYRQSLGQGLEFLIYFQGNSAPDKSGLPSDRFSAERTGGSVSTLTIQRTQQEDSAVYLCASSPYGGLGQPQHFGDGTRLSIL.

This clonotype was detected ten times or more. The V call is TRBV12-3 or TRBV12-4, the J call TRBJ1-6; 7 bases match TRBD1. The CDR3 length is 16 residues. V was pared by 5 bases and J by 0 bases, with 4 bases of the junction left unmatched. CDR3 sequence reads: CASSPDRVSYNSPLHF. For the CDR3, the DNA is TGTGCCAGCAGTCCTGACAGGGTCTCCTATAATTCACCCCTCCACTTT.

This clonotype was picked up many times. This rearrangement joins TRBV5-5 to TRBJ2-5; weak D call: TRBD1 (5 bases). Germline CDR1 is SGHKS and CDR2 is YYEKEE (reference sequence). The CDR3 has 15 residues. The V end was cut by 0 bases, the J end by 4 bases, with 13 bases between. The CDR3 DNA reads TGTGCCAGCAGCTTGGCTCGCCAGGGTAGAGAGACCCAGTACTTC. Translation gives CASSLARQGRETQYF.

This clonotype was seen many times. The CDR3 loop is CASSSGLAAGTDTQYF. DNA for the CDR3: TGTGCCAGCAGCTCGGGACTAGCGGCCGGCACAGATACGCAGTATTTT. The chain uses TRBV7-2 and TRBJ2-3; 11 bases match TRBD2. Trimming removed 4 bases from V and 1 base from J; junction bases left unmatched: 4. CDR3 length equals 16 residues. Germline lookup yields CDR1 SGHTA and CDR2 FQGNSA.

V gene TRBV15 combines with J gene TRBJ1-5; no clear D. The V end lost 7 bases, the J end lost 5 bases, and 18 bases lay between the germline ends. Germline V gene sequence: CDR1 LNHNV, CDR2 YYDKDF (reference sequence). This CDR3 spans 15 amino acids. The CDR3 nucleotides read TGTGCCACCAACAAACGGATGGCGGAAGATCAGCCCCAGCATTTT. Encoded protein: CATNKRMAEDQPQHF.